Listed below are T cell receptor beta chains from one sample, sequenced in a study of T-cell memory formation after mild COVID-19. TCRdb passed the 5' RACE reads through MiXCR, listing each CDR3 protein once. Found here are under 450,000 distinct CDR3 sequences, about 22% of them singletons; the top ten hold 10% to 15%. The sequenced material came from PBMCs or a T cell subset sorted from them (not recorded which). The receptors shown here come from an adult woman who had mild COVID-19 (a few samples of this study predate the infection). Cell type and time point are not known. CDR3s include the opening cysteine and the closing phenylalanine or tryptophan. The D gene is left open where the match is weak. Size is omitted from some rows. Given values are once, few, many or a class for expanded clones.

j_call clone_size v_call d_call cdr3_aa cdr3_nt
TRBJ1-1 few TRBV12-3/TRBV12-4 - CASSLTAVGTEAFF TGTGCCAGCAGTCTTACAGCTGTCGGGACTGAAGCTTTCTTT
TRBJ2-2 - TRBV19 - CASSTPGDRGTGELFF TGTGCCAGTAGTACCCCTGGGGATCGCGGCACCGGGGAGCTGTTTTTT
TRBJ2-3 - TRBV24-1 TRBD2 CATSDFGLAGYTDTQYF TGTGCCACCAGTGATTTCGGCCTAGCGGGTTACACAGATACGCAGTATTTT
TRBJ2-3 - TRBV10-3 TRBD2 CAISEERGADTQYF TGTGCCATCAGTGAGGAGCGGGGGGCAGATACGCAGTATTTT
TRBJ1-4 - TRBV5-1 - CASSLNGANSGEKLFF TGCGCCAGCAGCTTGAACGGGGCAAATAGCGGTGAAAAACTGTTTTTT
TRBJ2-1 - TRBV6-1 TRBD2 CASSEPAGGFGEQFF TGTGCCAGCAGTGAACCAGCGGGGGGCTTCGGGGAGCAGTTCTTC
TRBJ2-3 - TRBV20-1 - CSARDWQGMKDTQYF TGCAGTGCTAGAGATTGGCAGGGGATGAAAGATACGCAGTATTTT
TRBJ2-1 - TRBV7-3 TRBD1 CASSFGEGADEQFF TGTGCCAGCAGCTTTGGAGAGGGGGCCGATGAGCAGTTCTTC
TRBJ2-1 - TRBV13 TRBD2 CASSGGVTYNEQFF TGTGCCAGCAGCGGGGGGGTCACCTACAATGAGCAGTTCTTC
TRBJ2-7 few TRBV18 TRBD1 CASSLYRGSSYEQYF TGTGCCAGCTCACTCTACAGGGGGAGCTCCTACGAGCAGTACTTC
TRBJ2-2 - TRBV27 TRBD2 CASSPGLAGVENTGELFF TGTGCCAGCAGTCCGGGACTAGCGGGAGTTGAAAACACCGGGGAGCTGTTTTTT
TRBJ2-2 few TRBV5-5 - CASSFVPDGGELFF TGTGCCAGCAGCTTCGTACCGGACGGCGGGGAGCTGTTTTTT
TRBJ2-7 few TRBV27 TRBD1 CASRPTGTGVYEQYF TGTGCCAGCAGACCGACCGGGACAGGGGTGTACGAGCAGTACTTC
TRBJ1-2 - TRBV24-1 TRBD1 CATSDADRDGYTF TGTGCCACCAGTGATGCCGACAGGGATGGCTACACCTTC
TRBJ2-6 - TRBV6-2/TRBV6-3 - CASSNPWGANVLTF TGTGCCAGCAGCAACCCTTGGGGGGCCAACGTCCTGACTTTC
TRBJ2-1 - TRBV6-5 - CASSYFNEQFF TGTGCCAGCAGTTATTTCAATGAGCAGTTCTTC
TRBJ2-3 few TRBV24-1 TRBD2 CATSVSGRGIIPQYF TGTGCCACCAGTGTCTCTGGGAGGGGAATAATTCCGCAGTATTTT
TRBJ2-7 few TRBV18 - CASSPSSGYEQYF TGTGCCAGCTCACCATCGTCTGGGTACGAGCAGTACTTC
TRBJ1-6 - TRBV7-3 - CASSLFQGKGSPLHF TGTGCCAGCAGCTTATTCCAGGGAAAAGGATCACCCCTCCACTTT
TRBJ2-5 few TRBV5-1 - CASSLLAQYF TGCGCCAGCAGCTTGTTGGCCCAGTACTTC
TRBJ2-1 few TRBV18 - CASSPPQSGTHNEQFF TGTGCCAGCTCACCCCCACAGTCAGGGACCCACAATGAGCAGTTCTTC
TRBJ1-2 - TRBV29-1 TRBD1 CSVEERRGRGYTF TGCAGCGTTGAAGAGAGAAGGGGGCGCGGCTACACCTTC